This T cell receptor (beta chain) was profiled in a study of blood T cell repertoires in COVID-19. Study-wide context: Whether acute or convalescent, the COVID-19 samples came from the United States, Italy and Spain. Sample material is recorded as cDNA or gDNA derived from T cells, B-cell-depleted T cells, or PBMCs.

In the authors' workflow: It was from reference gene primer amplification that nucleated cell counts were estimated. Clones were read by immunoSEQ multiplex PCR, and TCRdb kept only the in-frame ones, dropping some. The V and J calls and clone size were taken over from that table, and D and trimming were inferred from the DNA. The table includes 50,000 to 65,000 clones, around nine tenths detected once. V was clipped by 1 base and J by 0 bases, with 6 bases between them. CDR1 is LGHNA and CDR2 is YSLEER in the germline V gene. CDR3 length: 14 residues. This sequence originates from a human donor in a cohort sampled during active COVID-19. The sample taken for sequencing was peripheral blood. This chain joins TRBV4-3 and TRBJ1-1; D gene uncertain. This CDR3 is CASSQANMNTEAFF. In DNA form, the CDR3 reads TGCGCCAGCAGCCAAGCAAACATGAACACTGAAGCTTTCTTT.